The 4 T cell receptor beta chains below all came from one sample that was sequenced in a study of metastatic and nonmetastatic thyroid tumors. Thyroid surgery was performed in patients who had received no treatment beforehand. MiXCR was used by TCRdb to re-call the PCR reads. Among 30,000 to 40,000 clones listed, less than 30% were seen once. Sample: blood. These receptor sequences come from a female donor with papillary thyroid cancer or a benign thyroid nodule (not recorded which). Some clones in this sample may be carry-over from other donors' samples.

The chain joins TRBV4-2 to TRBJ1-5, with a possible D match to TRBD1 (5 bases). The V end lost 5 bases, the J end lost 1 base, and 9 bases lay between the germline ends. The germline CDR1 and CDR2 sequences are LGHNA and YNFKEQ. The length of the CDR3 is 14 residues. The CDR3 reads CASSDRDSNQPQHF. CDR3 DNA sequence: TGTGCCAGCAGCGACCGGGACAGCAATCAGCCCCAGCATTTT.

This clone was counted a single time. An end of the junction differs from the germline gene, which may be a read error. This chain uses TRBV2 with TRBJ2-7, with D tentatively TRBD1 or TRBD2 (6 bases each). The CDR3 runs to 12 residues. Germline V gene data show CDR1 as SNHLY and CDR2 as FYNNEI. The CDR3: CASTEGGYEQNF. The CDR3, as DNA: TGTGCAAGCACGGAGGGGGGTTACGAGCAGAACTTC.

Ten or more counts support this clone. The chain uses TRBV7-2 and TRBJ1-4; 8 nucleotides line up with TRBD1. Germline trimming cut 1 base from V and 10 bases from J; bases unmatched to any gene: 5. There are 14 residues in the CDR3. In germline, CDR1 is SGHTA, CDR2 FQGNSA. The CDR3 DNA sequence: TGTGCCAGCAGCTTAGTGACAGGGGAATCAAAACTGTTTTTT. It translates to CASSLVTGESKLFF. Drawing the rest from reference TRBV7-2 and TRBJ1-4, the complete variable domain is GAGVSQSPSNKVTEKGKDVELRCDPISGHTALYWYRQSLGQGLEFLIYFQGNSAPDKSGLPSDRFSAERTGGSVSTLTIQRTQQEDSAVYLCASSLVTGESKLFFGSGTQLSVL.

This clone ranks as medium-sized (0.01 to 0.1%). This chain connects TRBV30 to TRBJ2-2; no definite D call. The CDR3 has 11 residues. V lost 3 bases and J lost 3, with 2 bases in between. The V gene's germline CDR1 is GTSNPN and CDR2 SVGIG (reference sequence). The CDR3 bases are TGTGCCTGGAGGGACACCGGGGAGCTGTTTTTT. Amino acid sequence: CAWRDTGELFF.